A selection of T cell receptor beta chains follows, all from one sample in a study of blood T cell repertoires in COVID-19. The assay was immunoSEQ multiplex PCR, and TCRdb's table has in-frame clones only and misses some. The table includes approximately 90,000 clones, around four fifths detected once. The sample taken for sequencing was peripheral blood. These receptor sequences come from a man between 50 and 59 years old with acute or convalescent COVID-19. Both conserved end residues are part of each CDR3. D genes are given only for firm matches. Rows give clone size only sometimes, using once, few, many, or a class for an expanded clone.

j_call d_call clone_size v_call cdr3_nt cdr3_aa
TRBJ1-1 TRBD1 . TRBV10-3 TGTGCCATCAGATCCGGGACAGGGAACACTGAAGCTTTCTTT CAIRSGTGNTEAFF
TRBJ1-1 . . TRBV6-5 TGTGCCAGCAGAGCCCTCCAAAGGGGGAACACTGAAGCTTTCTTT CASRALQRGNTEAFF
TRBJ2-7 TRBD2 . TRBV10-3 TGTGCCATCATTTCGGGAGGCGAGCAGTACTTC CAIISGGEQYF
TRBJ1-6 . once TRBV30 TGTGCCTGGAGTGTACAGGTTTCACCCCTCCACTTT CAWSVQVSPLHF
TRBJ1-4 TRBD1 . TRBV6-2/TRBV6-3 TGTGCCAGCAGTAGCCGGGACAGCACCCATGAAAAACTGTTTTTT CASSSRDSTHEKLFF
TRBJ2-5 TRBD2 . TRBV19 TGTGCCAGTAGTCGCACGGGACTAGCGGGCCGAGAGACCCAGTACTTC CASSRTGLAGRETQYF
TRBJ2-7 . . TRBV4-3 TGCGCCAGCAGCCAAGAACAGGCGACCTACGAGCAGTACTTC CASSQEQATYEQYF
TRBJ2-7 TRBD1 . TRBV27 TGTGCCAGCAGTCTAAATTCAGACAGGGCCTACGAGCAGTACTTC CASSLNSDRAYEQYF
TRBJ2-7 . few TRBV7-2 TGTGCCAGCAGCTTAGCTACGGCCTACGAGCAGTACTTC CASSLATAYEQYF
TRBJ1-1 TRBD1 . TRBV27 TGTGCCAGCAGTTTAGAGACAGGGGGGTTGGTAACTGAAGCTTTCTTT CASSLETGGLVTEAFF
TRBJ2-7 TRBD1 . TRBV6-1 TGTGCCAGCAGTGAACGACAGGGAGCGGTCTCCGAGCAGTACTTC CASSERQGAVSEQYF
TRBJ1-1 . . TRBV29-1 TGCAGCTCCACCCAGGGAATGAACACTGAAGCTTTCTTT CSSTQGMNTEAFF
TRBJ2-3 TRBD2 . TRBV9 TGTGCCAGCAGCGGCACTAGCGGGAGTACAGATACGCAGTATTTT CASSGTSGSTDTQYF
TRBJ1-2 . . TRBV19 TGTGCCAGTAGTGCCACGACAGGTTCCATTCCTAACTATGGCTACACCTTC CASSATTGSIPNYGYTF
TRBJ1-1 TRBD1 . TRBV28 TGTGCCAGCAGTCCACGACAGGGGTGGACTGAAGCTTTCTTT CASSPRQGWTEAFF
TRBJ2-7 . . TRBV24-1 TGTGCCACCAGTTGGGCAGGGTCGGACGAGCAGTACTTC CATSWAGSDEQYF